The TCR beta chain under discussion was sequenced for a study of PD-1 blockade in classical Hodgkin lymphoma. Study-wide results and limits: CD8+ TCR diversity did not rise significantly by C4D1, unlike CD4+. Nothing has yet pinned down what causes the repertoire differences, possibly disease activity or prior therapy.

This clone has more than one count but fewer than ten. Its antigen is still unknown. With no exception, relapse followed autologous stem cell transplantation in all patients, and brentuximab vedotin exposure varied. Patients reached a best response of complete response, partial response or progressive disease. CDR1 is MDHEN and CDR2 is SYDVKM in the germline V gene. The length of the CDR3 is 18 residues. With 4 bases removed from V and 1 base from J, the gap between germline ends came to 19 bases. Sequencing was performed with immunoSEQ multiplex PCR; in TCRdb, only in-frame clones are kept and a portion is missing. The sample has 15,000 to 20,000 clones, under 85% seen once; the top ten hold around 4.6%.

The input for sequencing was peripheral blood mononuclear cells (PBMCs), taken at baseline. This TCR derives from a human donor with classical Hodgkin lymphoma. The J gene is TRBJ1-4, the V gene TRBV28; no firm D call. The CDR3 nucleotides read TGTGCCAGCAGTTCTCCTGTGGGAGGTGGGAGAACTAATGAAAAACTGTTTTTT. Protein: CASSSPVGGGRTNEKLFF.